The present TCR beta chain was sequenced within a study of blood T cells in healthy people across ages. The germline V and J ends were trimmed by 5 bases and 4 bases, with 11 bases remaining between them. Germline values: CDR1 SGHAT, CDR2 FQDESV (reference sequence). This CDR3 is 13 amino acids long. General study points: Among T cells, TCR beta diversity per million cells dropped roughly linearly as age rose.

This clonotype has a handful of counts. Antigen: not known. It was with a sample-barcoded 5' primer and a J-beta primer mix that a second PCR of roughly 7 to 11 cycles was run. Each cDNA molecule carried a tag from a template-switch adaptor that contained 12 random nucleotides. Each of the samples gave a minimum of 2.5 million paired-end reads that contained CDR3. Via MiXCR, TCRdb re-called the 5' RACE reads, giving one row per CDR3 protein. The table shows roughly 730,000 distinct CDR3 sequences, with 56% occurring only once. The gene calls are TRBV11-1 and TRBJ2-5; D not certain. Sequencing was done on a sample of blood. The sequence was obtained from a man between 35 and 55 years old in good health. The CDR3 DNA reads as TGTGCCAGCAGCGTCAATTGGGGAGAGACCCAGTACTTC. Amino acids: CASSVNWGETQYF.